The source of this TCR beta chain is a study of blood T cells in healthy people across ages. Notes on the study in general: It was not known whether donors were CMV positive (a possible confounder of expanded clonotype changes).

As concerns this clonotype: Its target is not known.

Together with a sample-barcoded 5' primer, a J-beta primer mix was included in a second PCR lasting about 7 to 11 cycles. Sequencing yielded, for each sample, at least 2.5 million paired-end reads carrying CDR3. TCRdb re-analysed the 5' RACE reads in MiXCR, keeping a single row per CDR3 protein. Among hundreds of thousands of distinct CDR3 sequences listed, approximately 52% were seen once. This CDR3 has 20 amino acids. V lost 1 base to trimming and J lost 0 bases, with 25 bases between them. This TCR was recovered from a woman older than 75 in good health. The sequenced sample was blood. This chain joins TRBV12-3 or TRBV12-4 and TRBJ2-7; D is possibly TRBD1 (6 bases). The CDR3 is CASSLGGQGGEIGSSYEQYF. In DNA, the CDR3 is TGTGCCAGCAGTTTAGGGGGACAAGGGGGAGAGATTGGATCCTCCTACGAGCAGTACTTC.